The 16 T cell receptor beta chains below were found in one sample sequenced in a study of T cell responses to AZD1222 COVID-19 vaccine. TCRdb keeps only in-frame clones here, not all; method: immunoSEQ multiplex PCR. The sample records roughly 100,000 clones, 88% being singletons. The sequencing here drew on peripheral blood, taken on day 0 of AZD1222 vaccination. The receptors stem from an adult in good health.

The V and J genes are TRBV5-1 and TRBJ1-2; the match to TRBD1 covers 9 bases. Trimming took 5 bases from V and 4 from J; bases not matched to a gene: 6. CDR1 and CDR2 from the germline V gene are SGHRS and YFSETQ. The CDR3 has 14 residues. The chain's CDR3 is CASSQGQGVYGYTF. For the CDR3, the DNA is TGCGCCAGCAGTCAGGGACAGGGAGTCTATGGCTACACCTTC.

The genes are TRBV6-5 and TRBJ2-7; no firm D call. The germline V gene has CDR1 MNHEY and CDR2 SVGAGI. This CDR3 is built from 11 residues. V lost 6 bases and J 7 bases, leaving 10 bases between the germline ends. The CDR3 region has the DNA TGTGCCAGCAGATTCGTGGGGGAGCAGTACTTC. Translated, it gives CASRFVGEQYF.

This clone was seen a single time. The chain couples TRBV6-1 to TRBJ1-4; 8 bases align to TRBD1. V lost 4 bases, J lost 0 bases, and 4 bases stayed unmatched. This CDR3 comprises 16 residues. Germline V gene sequence: CDR1 MNHNS, CDR2 SASEGT. This CDR3 reads CASSGRTGSTNEKLFF. The CDR3 coding sequence is TGTGCCAGCAGTGGAAGGACAGGGTCAACTAATGAAAAACTGTTTTTT.

This clone came up once. The chain is built from TRBV7-2 and TRBJ1-5; D is perhaps TRBD1 (5 bases). The CDR3 is 15 amino acids. V shed 2 bases and J shed 0 bases, with 8 bases lying between them. Germline-derived CDR1 and CDR2 are SGHTA and FQGNSA. The CDR3 DNA follows: TGTGCCAGCAGCTTATTAGGGGCTAGCAATCAGCCCCAGCATTTT. This sequence encodes CASSLLGASNQPQHF.

CDR3 region: CATSRVGGDYGYTF. The DNA for the CDR3 is TGTGCCACCAGCAGAGTAGGGGGCGACTATGGCTACACCTTC. J is TRBJ1-2 and V is TRBV15; 7 bases match TRBD1. Per the germline V gene, CDR1 is LNHNV and CDR2 is YYDKDF (reference sequence). The CDR3 is 14 residues long. Unmatched junction bases numbered 2, after V lost 1 base and J lost 3 bases.

The chain joins TRBV5-4 to TRBJ1-1; 7 bases are a match to TRBD1. From germline, CDR1 is SGHNT and CDR2 YYREEE (reference sequence). The V gene end was trimmed by 4 bases and the J gene end by 0 bases; junction bases not matched to a gene: 3. The CDR3 has 14 amino acids. CDR3 sequence (DNA): TGTGCCAGCAGCATGGGACAGTTGAACACTGAAGCTTTCTTT. Amino acid sequence: CASSMGQLNTEAFF.

The chain couples TRBV28 to TRBJ2-5; TRBD1 aligns across 9 bases. V dropped 3 bases and J dropped 2; count of bases not matched to a gene: 13. CDR1 and CDR2 (germline): MDHEN, SYDVKM. CDR3 length: 18 amino acids. The CDR3 region is CASSFLGRGQGYQETQYF. The CDR3, as DNA: TGTGCCAGCAGTTTCCTCGGTCGTGGACAGGGGTATCAAGAGACCCAGTACTTC.

The rearrangement joins TRBV7-9 to TRBJ1-5; D gene unclear. The germline gives CDR1 SEHNR, CDR2 FQNEAQ (reference sequence). Trimming pared 8 bases from V and 0 bases from J, leaving 5 bases between. The CDR3 length is 12 residues. The chain's CDR3 is CASGDSNQPQHF. For the CDR3, the DNA is TGTGCCAGCGGGGATAGCAATCAGCCCCAGCATTTT.

CDR3 region: CASSLEQAYGYTF. The CDR3, as DNA: TGCGCCAGCAGCTTGGAACAGGCTTATGGCTACACCTTC. The rearrangement uses TRBV5-1 and TRBJ1-2; a weak D match, TRBD1 (5 bases). CDR3 size: 13 residues. Germline loops: CDR1 SGHRS, CDR2 YFSETQ. The V end was cut by 0 bases, the J end by 5 bases, with 8 bases between.

This sequence joins TRBV27 and TRBJ2-7; TRBD1 might be the D (5 bases). The germline CDR1 and CDR2 sequences are MNHEY and SMNVEV (reference sequence). The CDR3 consists of 16 residues. The V end was cut by 2 bases, the J end by 3 bases, with 17 bases between. The CDR3 nucleotides are TGTGCCAGCAGTTTAAGGGGAACAGGTCCCGACTACGAGCAGTACTTC. Its protein product is CASSLRGTGPDYEQYF.

This chain joins TRBV10-1 and TRBJ2-1; 10 bases are a match to TRBD1. The V segment lost 5 bases and the J segment 8 bases; nucleotides outside the gene matches: 6. Germline CDR1 reads WNHNN; CDR2 reads SYGVQD (reference sequence). This CDR3 spans 14 amino acids. The CDR3 sequence is CASSQGQGTDEQFF. Here the CDR3 DNA reads TGCGCCAGCAGTCAGGGACAGGGGACGGATGAGCAGTTCTTC.

The rearrangement joins TRBV4-1 to TRBJ1-1; no definite D call. CDR1 and CDR2 (germline): MGHRA, YSYEKL. There are 12 residues in the CDR3. V was trimmed by 1 base and J by 4 bases, leaving 4 bases between them. Here the CDR3 reads CASSQGSTEAFF. The CDR3 nucleotides are TGCGCCAGCAGCCAAGGGTCCACTGAAGCTTTCTTT.

The gene calls are TRBV18 and TRBJ1-3, with 7 positions matching TRBD1. Germline-derived CDR1 and CDR2 are KGHSH and LQKENI. This CDR3 region has 17 residues. The trim removed 2 bases at V and 4 bases at J, leaving 11 bases unmatched. The CDR3 DNA is TGTGCCAGCTCACCAATCAACAGGGGCTCAACCGGAAACACCATATATTTT. Translated: CASSPINRGSTGNTIYF.

The genes are TRBV28 and TRBJ1-2, with 7 bases aligning to TRBD1. Per germline, CDR1 MDHEN and CDR2 SYDVKM. This CDR3 comprises 14 residues. With V trimmed by 5 bases and J by 7 bases, 10 bases remained unmatched. CDR3 sequence (DNA): TGTGCCAGCAGTCCGGAGGACAGGTTCGGTGGCTACACCTTC. Translating it yields CASSPEDRFGGYTF.

The genes are TRBV3-1 (or the pseudogene TRBV3-2) and TRBJ2-7, with D uncertain. Germline V lookup: CDR1 LGHDT, CDR2 YNNKEL (reference sequence). Trimming cost V 4 bases and J 3 bases, with 7 bases left between them. This CDR3 is 12 amino acids long. CDR3 region: CASSPTYYEQYF. CDR3 DNA: TGTGCCAGCAGCCCGACCTACTACGAGCAGTACTTC.

V gene TRBV5-3 combines with J gene TRBJ1-5, with no clear D. TRBV5-3 is an open reading frame, and its role is uncertain. Trimming removed 8 bases at V and 3 bases at J, with 15 bases between. The CDR3 runs to 14 residues. CDR3 sequence (DNA): TGTGCCAGGCCCGCCAGGCGGGTCAATCAGCCCCAGCATTTT. Amino acid sequence: CARPARRVNQPQHF.